One and the same sample provided the 9 T cell receptor beta chains below, sequenced in a study of CD8 T cells in ankylosing spondylitis. TCRdb processed the 5' RACE reads anew with MiXCR; each CDR3 protein has one entry. The sample has some 250,000 distinct CDR3 sequences; about 24% are singletons. Sequencing was performed on blood, either unsorted or a sorted T cell fraction (not recorded which). These receptor sequences come from a male donor with ankylosing spondylitis or in good health (not recorded which).

This clonotype was counted ten times or more. This chain connects TRBV20-1 to TRBJ1-6; D not resolved. CDR3 length: 15 residues. V lost 1 base and J lost 7, with 14 bases in between. Germline CDR1 and CDR2: DFQATT and SNEGSKA (reference sequence). The CDR3 DNA reads as TGCAGTGCTAGAGCCCCCGGGCCGTACAATTCACCCCTCCACTTT. Residues: CSARAPGPYNSPLHF.

The V call is TRBV20-1, the J call TRBJ2-7; TRBD2 is a possible D gene (5 bases). This CDR3 spans 13 amino acids. V shed 6 bases and J shed 2 bases, with 14 bases lying between them. CDR1 and CDR2 (germline): DFQATT, SNEGSKA (reference sequence). The CDR3 region is CSALPGSTYEQYF. The CDR3 DNA is TGCAGTGCCCTCCCGGGAAGTACCTACGAGCAGTACTTC.

This clonotype was seen more than once but under ten times. This chain joins TRBV4-1 and TRBJ2-3; D not certain. V was clipped by 1 base and J by 6 bases, with 14 bases between them. The CDR3 runs 15 residues. Germline CDR1 is MGHRA and CDR2 is YSYEKL. The CDR3 is CASSQGFLLSDTQYF. CDR3 DNA: TGCGCCAGCAGCCAAGGTTTCTTATTGTCCGATACGCAGTATTTT.

This clonotype was counted between two and nine times. The V and J genes are TRBV12-3 or TRBV12-4 and TRBJ2-5, with TRBD1 as a possible D gene (6 bases). The CDR3 runs 13 residues. The germline V and J ends were trimmed by 7 bases and 4 bases, with 13 bases remaining between them. The CDR3 is CASTYLQGETQYF. CDR3 bases: TGTGCCAGCACGTACTTACAGGGAGAGACCCAGTACTTC.

The V and J genes are TRBV11-3 and TRBJ2-1, with 8 bases lining up with TRBD1. V lost 5 bases and J lost 7; bases outside the gene matches: 10. Germline V gene sequence: CDR1 SGHNT, CDR2 YENEEA. This CDR3 is built from 15 residues. For the CDR3, the DNA is TGTGCCAGCAGCCCCGGACAGGGAGAGGAGAATGAGCAGTTCTTC. This translates into CASSPGQGEENEQFF.

In its sample, this clonotype was seen many times. The chain employs TRBV20-1 and TRBJ1-5; unclear D gene. Between the trimmed V and J ends, which lost 6 bases and 6 bases, there was a span of 30 bases. Germline V gene data show CDR1 as DFQATT and CDR2 as SNEGSKA (reference sequence). This CDR3 contains 18 residues. The CDR3 DNA reads as TGCAGTGCCACACTAGTTCGTTCGGGAGGTATAGGGTCTCAGCCCCAGCATTTT. This sequence encodes CSATLVRSGGIGSQPQHF.

This clonotype was seen repeatedly, ten times or more. V is TRBV20-1 and J is TRBJ2-1; the D gene is possibly TRBD1 (6 bases). Germline assignment: CDR1 DFQATT and CDR2 SNEGSKA (reference sequence). This CDR3 is 13 amino acids long. Trimming took off 6 bases at V and 10 bases at J, with 19 bases between the two ends. The DNA of the CDR3 is TGCAGTGCCAACGGACAGCCTAACTTAGAGCAGTTCTTC. Its protein is CSANGQPNLEQFF.

The chain uses TRBV6-5 and TRBJ2-1; 11 nucleotides match TRBD2. Germline lookup yields CDR1 MNHEY and CDR2 SVGAGI. This CDR3 has 15 residues. The ends lost 4 bases at V and 6 bases at J; junction bases unmatched: 5. In nucleotides, the CDR3 is TGTGCCAGCAGTTCCGCCGGGACTAGCGGCAATGAGCAGTTCTTC. Translated, it gives CASSSAGTSGNEQFF.

The chain uses TRBV7-8 and TRBJ2-7; D is perhaps TRBD2 (5 bases). The V gene lost 6 bases and the J gene lost 9 bases, with 18 bases spanning the gap. The CDR3 is made up of 13 amino acids. Germline values: CDR1 SGHVS, CDR2 FQNEAQ. The CDR3 DNA sequence: TGTGCCAGCAGGTACACCCGGGGAGAATCGCAGTACTTC. Protein sequence: CASRYTRGESQYF.